The clone carrying this T cell receptor (beta chain) was seen many times. This sample is drawn from a study of glioma-infiltrating T cells. The iRepertoire nested amplicon-rescue multiplex PCR amplified TCR alpha and beta CDR3s from RNA. TCRdb fed the multiplex PCR reads into MiXCR, producing one record per CDR3 protein. The data show around 390,000 distinct CDR3 sequences, with roughly two fifths seen just once and approximately 12% held by the top ten. Germline V lookup: CDR1 SGHTA, CDR2 FQGNSA. With 3 bases removed from V and 0 bases from J, the gap between germline ends came to 12 bases. The CDR3 consists of 15 residues.

This chain uses TRBV7-2 with TRBJ2-7, with D maybe TRBD2 (5 bases). This TCR derives from a human donor with low-grade glioma or glioblastoma, undergoing nonglioma brain surgery, or in good health (not recorded which). Source material: glioma tissue, nonneoplastic brain tissue, or PBMCs (not recorded which). The DNA for the CDR3 is TGTGCCAGCAGCTTGGGAGCGGCGTTCTCCTACGAGCAGTACTTC. Residues: CASSLGAAFSYEQYF.